This is a list of T cell receptor beta chains from one sample in a study of T cells in Graves' hyperthyroidism and ophthalmopathy. MiXCR, run by TCRdb on the multiplex PCR reads, gives a single entry per CDR3 protein. The repertoire holds 600,000 to 800,000 distinct CDR3 sequences, with about a third as singletons. Sample: blood. The receptors were sampled from a woman in her 40s with Graves' hyperthyroidism. Each CDR3 is given with its conserved first and last residue. A D gene is named only where the DNA matches it firmly. Clone size is stated in some rows and not others, as once, few, many or a class when expanded.

j_call	v_call	clone_size	d_call	cdr3_nt	cdr3_aa
TRBJ1-2	TRBV7-9	few	NA	TGTGCCAGCAGCCCCAGTGGGGGGGCCAACTATGGCTACACCTTC	CASSPSGGANYGYTF
TRBJ2-7	TRBV7-3	many	NA	TGTGCCAGCAGCTTGTCTGGGACACCCCCCTACGAGCAGTACTTC	CASSLSGTPPYEQYF
TRBJ1-2	TRBV10-3	few	TRBD1	TGTGCCAGCAGTGGAACAGGGGGCGCGGGCTATGGCTACACCTTC	CASSGTGGAGYGYTF
TRBJ2-2	TRBV11-2	NA	TRBD1	TGTGCCAGCAGCCACTCTCCATTTAAGGGACAGACAAACACCGGGGAGCTGTTTTTT	CASSHSPFKGQTNTGELFF
TRBJ2-5	TRBV7-6	many	TRBD2	TGTGCCAGCAGCCCATCCCCTAGCGGGAGTGGGGAGACCCAGTACTTC	CASSPSPSGSGETQYF
TRBJ2-5	TRBV7-7	NA	NA	TGTGCTAGCAGCTTAGGAAGCCTAGCCGGGGAGACCCAGTACTTC	CASSLGSLAGETQYF
TRBJ2-7	TRBV25-1	NA	NA	TGTGCCAGCAGTGGGCCGGGCCTTGGGGCCTACGAGCAGTACTTC	CASSGPGLGAYEQYF
TRBJ2-7	TRBV5-1	once	NA	TGCGCCAGCAGCCACCCCGGAGGGGGAAGCTCCTACGAGCAGTACTTC	CASSHPGGGSSYEQYF
TRBJ1-1	TRBV28	few	NA	TGTGCCAGCAGCGTGGAATTTGAAGCTTTCTTT	CASSVEFEAFF
TRBJ1-2	TRBV20-1	NA	NA	TGCAGTGCCCCCGACACGACCGGGTTTAACTATGGCTACACCTTC	CSAPDTTGFNYGYTF
TRBJ1-2	TRBV9	NA	NA	TGTGCCAGCAGCTTTAACTACGGGGGCGGTGGAGGCTACACCTTC	CASSFNYGGGGGYTF
TRBJ1-1	TRBV7-8	many	NA	TGTGCCAGCAGCTTTGGGGGGGCTGAAGCTTTCTTT	CASSFGGAEAFF
TRBJ1-5	TRBV15	many	NA	TGTGCCACCAGCAGAGGTAGCAATCAGCCCCAGCATTTT	CATSRGSNQPQHF
TRBJ1-6	TRBV5-1	few	TRBD1	TGCGCCAGCAGCTCAGATGCGATGACAGGGGCGGGTTCACCCCTCCACTTT	CASSSDAMTGAGSPLHF
TRBJ1-2	TRBV6-2/TRBV6-3	many	NA	TGTGCCAGCACAGACAGCTCCTATGGCTACACCTTC	CASTDSSYGYTF
TRBJ2-7	TRBV10-2	once	NA	TGCGCCAGCAGTGACAGCGCGGGCCGCTCCTACGAGCAGTACTTC	CASSDSAGRSYEQYF
TRBJ1-2	TRBV6-5	few	NA	TGTGCCAGCAATGACCGATTCTATGGCTACACCTTC	CASNDRFYGYTF
TRBJ1-5	TRBV29-1	NA	NA	TGCAGCGTTGTGGCAGGGAGCAATCAGCCCCAGCATTTT	CSVVAGSNQPQHF
TRBJ1-3	TRBV10-2	NA	NA	TGCGCCAGCAGTGATCACGGGAGGAGATCTTCTGGAAACACCATATATTTT	CASSDHGRRSSGNTIYF
TRBJ2-7	TRBV6-5	NA	NA	TGTGCCAGCAGTCTCGGGACTGAAGCCTACGAGCAGTACTTC	CASSLGTEAYEQYF
TRBJ1-6	TRBV18	NA	NA	TGTGCCAGCTCACGATCAGATAATTCACCCCTCCACTTT	CASSRSDNSPLHF
TRBJ1-5	TRBV7-9	NA	NA	TGTGCCAGCAGCTTGACCGACGGGCCCCAGCATTTT	CASSLTDGPQHF
TRBJ2-5	TRBV28	NA	NA	TGTGCCAGCAGGTCTAGTCGGGAGACCCAGTACTTC	CASRSSRETQYF
TRBJ2-2	TRBV9	few	NA	TGTGCCAGCAGCGTTCAGACAGGGAACACCGGGGAGCTGTTTTTT	CASSVQTGNTGELFF
TRBJ2-7	TRBV9	many	TRBD2	TGTGCCAGCAGCGCGTTGGGGACTAGCGACGAGCAGTACTTC	CASSALGTSDEQYF
TRBJ1-5	TRBV15	NA	TRBD1	TGTGCCACCAGCAGCGGGGGACAGGGGGCTGGACAGCCCCAGCATTTT	CATSSGGQGAGQPQHF
TRBJ2-1	TRBV7-6	NA	NA	TGTGCCAGCAGCAATACAGGGACTTCCTACAATGAGCAGTTCTTC	CASSNTGTSYNEQFF
TRBJ1-1	TRBV12-3/TRBV12-4	NA	TRBD1	TGTGCCAGCAGTCTCCGGGACAGGGCGAACACTGAAGCTTTCTTT	CASSLRDRANTEAFF
TRBJ1-1	TRBV5-4	few	NA	TGTGCCAGCAATACGGCAGGGAACACTGAAGCTTTCTTT	CASNTAGNTEAFF
TRBJ1-4	TRBV7-8	NA	NA	TGTGCCAGCAGGAAGACCGGGACCTCTAATGAAAAACTGTTTTTT	CASRKTGTSNEKLFF
TRBJ2-7	TRBV29-1	NA	TRBD1	TGCAGCGTTGAAGATTCCTACGGGACAGGGACGGCCTACGAGCAGTACTTC	CSVEDSYGTGTAYEQYF
TRBJ2-7	TRBV10-2	NA	NA	TGCGCCAGCAGGAGCTCCTACAAGCAGTACTTC	CASRSSYKQYF
TRBJ1-3	TRBV10-3	NA	TRBD1	TGTGCCATCAGTTACGACAGACAGGGTGGGAACACCATATATTTT	CAISYDRQGGNTIYF
TRBJ2-7	TRBV7-2	NA	TRBD1	TGTGCCAGCAGCTTAGGGACAGGGGGCTGGAGTGAGCAGTACTTC	CASSLGTGGWSEQYF
TRBJ1-2	TRBV6-2/TRBV6-3	many	NA	TGTGCCAGCAGACTTACGTTTAGGGACGGCTACACCTTC	CASRLTFRDGYTF
TRBJ1-2	TRBV7-2	many	NA	TGTGCCAGCAGCTTAGTTGCGGGGGGCGTTGGCTACACCTTC	CASSLVAGGVGYTF
TRBJ1-4	TRBV6-6	NA	NA	TGTGCCAGCAGCGACCCGGGAAGGGGACATGAAAAACTGTTTTTT	CASSDPGRGHEKLFF
TRBJ1-6	TRBV7-8	once	NA	TGTGCCAGCAGTGAGACCAGGCTGGATTCCTATAATTCACCCCTCCACTTT	CASSETRLDSYNSPLHF
TRBJ1-2	TRBV19	NA	TRBD1	TGTGCCAGTTGGACAGGGTTCTGGGGCTACACCTTC	CASWTGFWGYTF
TRBJ1-5	TRBV7-8	few	NA	TGTGCCAGCACTATTGGGGCCCCAGGGCCTAATCAGCCCCAGCATTTT	CASTIGAPGPNQPQHF
TRBJ2-5	TRBV20-1	NA	NA	TGCAGCGCTAGAGATCTCGGAAGGGTACGAGAGACCCAGTACTTC	CSARDLGRVRETQYF
TRBJ2-5	TRBV6-5	few	NA	TGTGCCAGCAGTTACGGCAGGACCCAGTACTTC	CASSYGRTQYF
TRBJ1-4	TRBV28	NA	NA	TGTGCCAGCAGTCGCGTGATTGCAACTAATGAAAAACTGTTTTTT	CASSRVIATNEKLFF
TRBJ1-5	TRBV20-1	many	NA	TGCAGTGCTCCCGACAGAAATCAGCCCCAGCATTTT	CSAPDRNQPQHF
TRBJ2-7	TRBV7-9	many	TRBD1	TGTGCCAGCAGCCTCCGGACAGGGGTCCACGAGCAGTACTTC	CASSLRTGVHEQYF
TRBJ2-5	TRBV7-2	few	NA	TGTGCCAGCAGCTTAGGGATCCGGCCGAATGGAGAAGAGACCCAGTACTTC	CASSLGIRPNGEETQYF
TRBJ1-1	TRBV7-9	NA	NA	TGTGCCAGCAGCTTATATACCCCGAACACTGAAGCTTTCTTT	CASSLYTPNTEAFF
TRBJ2-5	TRBV24-1	many	NA	TGTGCCACCAGTGATTACATACAGGGAAGGAGAGAGACCCAGTACTTC	CATSDYIQGRRETQYF
TRBJ1-1	TRBV10-3	NA	NA	TGTGCCATCAGCGCGACCGGGGAGGTGAACACTGAAGCTTTCTTT	CAISATGEVNTEAFF
TRBJ1-2	TRBV7-3	NA	NA	TGTGCCAGCAGCCGAAACGGGACGAGGGGCTACGGTGGCTACACCTTC	CASSRNGTRGYGGYTF
TRBJ1-2	TRBV7-9	many	TRBD1	TGTGCCAGCAGCCCACAGGGGCTCTATGGCTACACCTTC	CASSPQGLYGYTF
TRBJ1-2	TRBV3-1	NA	NA	TGTGCCAGCAGCCAAGCGGGGCGCTTTGGCTACACCTTC	CASSQAGRFGYTF
TRBJ1-5	TRBV6-2/TRBV6-3	many	NA	TGTGCCAGCAGTTCACAGGGAAGTCAGCCCCAGCATTTT	CASSSQGSQPQHF
TRBJ2-2	TRBV27	few	TRBD2	TGTGCCAGCAGACTAGCGGGACACACAACCGGCGGGGAGCTGTTTTTT	CASRLAGHTTGGELFF
TRBJ1-1	TRBV20-1	many	NA	TGCAGTGCTAGAGCGGTAACAGGTGAAAGGACTGAAGCTTTCTTT	CSARAVTGERTEAFF
TRBJ1-2	TRBV4-3	many	NA	TGCGCCAGCAGCCAGGCAAGCGGGGCTACCGCCTATGGCTACACCTTC	CASSQASGATAYGYTF
TRBJ2-5	TRBV29-1	NA	TRBD1	TGCAGCGTGGGGGCACAACACAGGGGTCAAGAGACCCAGTACTTC	CSVGAQHRGQETQYF
TRBJ2-7	TRBV7-9	NA	NA	TGTGCCAGCAGCTTTTGGGATAGCGAAACCTACGAGCAGTACTTC	CASSFWDSETYEQYF
TRBJ1-2	TRBV7-8	NA	NA	TGTGCCAGCAGCTTAGGACAGACAGCTAACTATGGCTACACCTTC	CASSLGQTANYGYTF
TRBJ2-3	TRBV29-1	NA	NA	TGCAGCGTTGAACCGGTGGAGTGGTATTCAGATACGCAGTATTTT	CSVEPVEWYSDTQYF